The rows below give T cell receptor beta chains drawn from one sample of a study of T cell changes during pregnancy in multiple sclerosis. This table comes from immunoSEQ multiplex PCR, and its TCRdb copy is limited to in-frame clones, with some not included. The sample lists 69,000 or so clones, approximately 92% occurring once. The starting material was peripheral blood, obtained in the third trimester of pregnancy. These receptors came from a female donor in good health, enrolled as a control in a pregnancy study. CDR3s include the opening cysteine and the closing phenylalanine or tryptophan. The D gene is left open where the match is weak. For some rows the clone size is stated as once, few or many, or as a class when expanded; others skip it.

J gene: TRBJ2-5
D gene: TRBD2
clone size: NA
V gene: TRBV27
CDR3 protein: CASSLYSSGRREETQYF
CDR3 DNA: TGTGCCAGCAGTTTATACTCTAGCGGGAGGCGTGAAGAGACCCAGTACTTC

J gene: TRBJ2-1
D gene: TRBD2
clone size: NA
V gene: TRBV7-3
CDR3 protein: CASSLIGGWLAGDTSYNEQFF
CDR3 DNA: TGTGCCAGCAGCTTAATAGGGGGGTGGCTAGCGGGGGACACCTCCTACAATGAGCAGTTCTTC

J gene: TRBJ2-7
D gene: TRBD1
clone size: NA
V gene: TRBV28
CDR3 protein: CASSFLQGAREQYF
CDR3 DNA: TGTGCCAGCAGTTTTCTCCAGGGGGCGCGGGAGCAGTACTTC

J gene: TRBJ1-2
D gene: NA
clone size: once
V gene: TRBV5-6
CDR3 protein: CASSRVAGYYGYTF
CDR3 DNA: TGTGCCAGCAGCCGGGTTGCGGGGTACTATGGCTACACCTTC

J gene: TRBJ2-7
D gene: NA
clone size: NA
V gene: TRBV7-3
CDR3 protein: CASSLGRGSSYEQYF
CDR3 DNA: TGTGCCAGCAGCTTAGGGCGGGGCAGCTCCTACGAGCAGTACTTC

J gene: TRBJ2-3
D gene: NA
clone size: NA
V gene: TRBV15
CDR3 protein: CATSRVREVSTDTQYF
CDR3 DNA: TGTGCCACCAGCAGAGTCAGGGAAGTTTCTACAGATACGCAGTATTTT

J gene: TRBJ1-5
D gene: NA
clone size: NA
V gene: TRBV9
CDR3 protein: CASSVIPGGEVDQPQHF
CDR3 DNA: TGTGCCAGCAGCGTAATACCGGGGGGCGAAGTCGATCAGCCCCAGCATTTT

J gene: TRBJ1-3
D gene: TRBD1
clone size: NA
V gene: TRBV6-5
CDR3 protein: CASSYSTGGGNTIYF
CDR3 DNA: TGTGCCAGCAGTTACAGCACAGGGGGAGGAAACACCATATATTTT

J gene: TRBJ2-3
D gene: NA
clone size: NA
V gene: TRBV7-2
CDR3 protein: CATKKGLGDTQYF
CDR3 DNA: TGTGCCACCAAAAAGGGGCTTGGAGATACGCAGTATTTT

J gene: TRBJ1-4
D gene: NA
clone size: NA
V gene: TRBV21-1
CDR3 protein: CASSKGSFGRYGEKLFF
CDR3 DNA: TGTGCCAGCAGCAAAGGATCCTTTGGGAGGTATGGTGAAAAACTGTTTTTT

J gene: TRBJ2-7
D gene: NA
clone size: NA
V gene: TRBV7-8
CDR3 protein: CASSSRTDSGEQYF
CDR3 DNA: TGTGCCAGCAGCTCCAGGACGGATAGCGGCGAGCAGTACTTC

J gene: TRBJ2-1
D gene: NA
clone size: once
V gene: TRBV9
CDR3 protein: CASSVNPGVLGEQFF
CDR3 DNA: TGTGCCAGCAGCGTAAATCCAGGGGTCCTTGGTGAGCAGTTCTTC

J gene: TRBJ1-4
D gene: NA
clone size: once
V gene: TRBV5-1
CDR3 protein: CASSLDSATNEKLFF
CDR3 DNA: TGCGCCAGCAGCTTGGACAGTGCAACTAATGAAAAACTGTTTTTT

J gene: TRBJ2-7
D gene: NA
clone size: NA
V gene: TRBV4-1
CDR3 protein: CASSRHIVGGTISYEQYF
CDR3 DNA: TGCGCCAGCAGCCGACATATCGTCGGGGGAACGATCTCCTACGAGCAGTACTTC

J gene: TRBJ1-2
D gene: NA
clone size: NA
V gene: TRBV28
CDR3 protein: CASSPRLWGRGGGYTF
CDR3 DNA: TGTGCCAGCAGTCCACGGCTTTGGGGGCGAGGAGGTGGCTACACCTTC

J gene: TRBJ1-2
D gene: NA
clone size: few
V gene: TRBV4-1
CDR3 protein: CASSQGPVVGLGTF
CDR3 DNA: NA

J gene: TRBJ1-4
D gene: NA
clone size: NA
V gene: TRBV28
CDR3 protein: CASSSGTTNEKLFF
CDR3 DNA: TGTGCCAGCAGTTCAGGAACAACTAATGAAAAACTGTTTTTT

J gene: TRBJ1-1
D gene: NA
clone size: few
V gene: TRBV30
CDR3 protein: CAWHRNTEAFF
CDR3 DNA: TGTGCCTGGCACAGGAACACTGAAGCTTTCTTT

J gene: TRBJ1-2
D gene: TRBD1
clone size: NA
V gene: TRBV7-2
CDR3 protein: CASSLAGQGRRGGYTF
CDR3 DNA: TGTGCCAGCAGCTTAGCTGGACAGGGGAGGCGAGGAGGCTACACCTTC

J gene: TRBJ2-3
D gene: NA
clone size: NA
V gene: TRBV7-3
CDR3 protein: CASSEQTTDTQYF
CDR3 DNA: TGTGCCAGCAGCGAACAAACAACAGATACGCAGTATTTT

J gene: TRBJ2-3
D gene: NA
clone size: NA
V gene: TRBV6-4
CDR3 protein: CASSGLMAGTDTDTQYF
CDR3 DNA: TGTGCCAGCAGCGGACTCATGGCGGGGACCGACACAGATACGCAGTATTTT

J gene: TRBJ2-3
D gene: TRBD2
clone size: NA
V gene: TRBV5-1
CDR3 protein: CASRRGGDTDTQYF
CDR3 DNA: TGCGCCAGCAGGCGGGGGGGAGACACAGATACGCAGTATTTT